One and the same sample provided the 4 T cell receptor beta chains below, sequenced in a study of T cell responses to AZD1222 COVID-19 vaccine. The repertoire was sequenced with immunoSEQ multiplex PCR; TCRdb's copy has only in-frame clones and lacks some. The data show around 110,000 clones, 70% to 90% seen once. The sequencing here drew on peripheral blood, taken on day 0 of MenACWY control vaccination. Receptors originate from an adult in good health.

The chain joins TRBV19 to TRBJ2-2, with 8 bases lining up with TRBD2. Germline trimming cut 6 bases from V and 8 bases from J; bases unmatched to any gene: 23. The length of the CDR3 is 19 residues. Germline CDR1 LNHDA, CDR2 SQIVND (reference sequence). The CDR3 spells CASSIIGGGGGTLEGELFF. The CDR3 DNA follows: TGTGCCAGTAGCATCATTGGCGGAGGCGGGGGGACCCTTGAAGGGGAGCTGTTTTTT.

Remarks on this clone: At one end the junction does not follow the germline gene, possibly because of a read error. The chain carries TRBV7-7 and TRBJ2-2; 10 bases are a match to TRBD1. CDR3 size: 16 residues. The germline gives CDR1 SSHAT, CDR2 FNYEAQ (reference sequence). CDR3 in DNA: TGTGCTAGCAGCTTGGGACAGGGGTTTAGGACCGGGGAGCTGTTTTTT. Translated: CASSLGQGFRTGELFF. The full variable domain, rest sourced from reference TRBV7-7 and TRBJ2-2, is GAGVSQSPRYKVTKRGQDVTLRCDPISSHATLYWYQQALGQGPEFLTYFNYEAQPDKSGLPSDRFSAERPEGSISTLTIQRTEQRDSAMYRCASSLGQGFRTGELFFGEGSRLTVL.

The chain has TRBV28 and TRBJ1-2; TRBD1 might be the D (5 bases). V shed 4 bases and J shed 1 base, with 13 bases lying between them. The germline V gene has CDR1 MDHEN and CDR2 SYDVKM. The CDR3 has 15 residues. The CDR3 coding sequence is TGTGCCAGCAGTTACCCTGGGACGGATAACTATGGCTACACCTTC. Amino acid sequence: CASSYPGTDNYGYTF.

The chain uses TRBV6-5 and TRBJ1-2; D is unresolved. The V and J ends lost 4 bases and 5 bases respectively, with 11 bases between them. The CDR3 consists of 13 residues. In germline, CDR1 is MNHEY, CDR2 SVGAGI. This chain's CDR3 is CASSLFPGYGYTF. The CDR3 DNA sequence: TGTGCCAGCAGTTTGTTCCCTGGGTATGGCTACACCTTC.